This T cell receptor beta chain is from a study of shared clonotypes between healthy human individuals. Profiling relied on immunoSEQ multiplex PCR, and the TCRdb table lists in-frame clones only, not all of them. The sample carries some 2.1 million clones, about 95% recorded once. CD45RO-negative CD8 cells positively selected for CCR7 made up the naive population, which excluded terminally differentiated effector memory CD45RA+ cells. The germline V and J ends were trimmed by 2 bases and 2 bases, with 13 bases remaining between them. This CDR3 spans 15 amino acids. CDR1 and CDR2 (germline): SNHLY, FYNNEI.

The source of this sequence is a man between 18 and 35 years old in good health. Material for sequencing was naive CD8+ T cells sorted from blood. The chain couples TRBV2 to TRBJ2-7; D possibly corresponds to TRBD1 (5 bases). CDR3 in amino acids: CASSESQGNTYEQYF. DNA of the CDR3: TGTGCCAGCAGTGAAAGCCAGGGCAATACCTACGAGCAGTACTTC.